This T cell receptor (beta chain) was sequenced in a study of radiotherapy plus CTLA-4 blockade in lung cancer. Study-wide results and caveats: Per reports, early blood T cell clone dynamics, plus interferon-beta, forecast response most strongly.

Generated by immunoSEQ multiplex PCR, the TCRdb table keeps only in-frame clones and is missing some. The sample contains just under 60,000 clones, around 80% of which appear only once. As for this clone: No antigen is known for it.

CDR3 size: 13 residues. Trimming shortened V by 5 bases and J by 5 bases, and 12 bases separated the two germline ends. The V gene's germline CDR1 is MDHEN and CDR2 SYDVKM. Sequenced material: peripheral blood, taken from a patient treated with radiotherapy plus ipilimumab. V and J are TRBV28 and TRBJ1-2; D not certain. The sequence was collected from a human donor with non-small cell lung cancer who had a partial response to radiotherapy plus ipilimumab. The CDR3 DNA sequence: TGTGCCAGCAGTGAGGACCCGGGGTATGGCTACACCTTC. Translated, it gives CASSEDPGYGYTF.